One sample yielded the 26 T cell receptor beta chains listed below, sequenced in a study of blood T cell repertoires in COVID-19. Profiling relied on immunoSEQ multiplex PCR, and the TCRdb table lists in-frame clones only, not all of them. This sample has some 140,000 clones, with around 73% found just once. Sequencing was performed on peripheral blood. The origin of the receptors is a man aged 60 to 75 who had recovered from COVID-19.

The chain joins TRBV30 to TRBJ2-7; 8 positions agree with TRBD2. CDR3 length: 13 residues. After removal of 2 bases from V and 6 bases from J, the junction contained 6 bases not matched to a gene. CDR1 is GTSNPN, CDR2 SVGIG, per germline (reference sequence). The CDR3 DNA reads TGTGCCTGGAGTTATAGCGGGAAGGGCGAGCAGTACTTC. Translation: CAWSYSGKGEQYF.

A few counts support this clone. The V call is TRBV2, the J call TRBJ2-5, with TRBD1 matching over 7 bases. The CDR3 is 15 residues long. Germline CDR1 is SNHLY and CDR2 is FYNNEI. Germline trimming cut 7 bases from V and 4 bases from J; bases unmatched to any gene: 12. The CDR3 region has the DNA TGTGCCAGCACGTGGGGTGGGACAGTCCCAGAGACCCAGTACTTC. Its translation: CASTWGGTVPETQYF.

The V and J genes are TRBV19 and TRBJ1-1; D ambiguous. V was cut by 1 base and J by 1 base, with 4 bases left in between. The CDR3 spans 13 residues. Per the germline V gene, CDR1 is LNHDA and CDR2 is SQIVND (reference sequence). The CDR3 bases are TGTGCCAGTAGTATAGGGCAGAACACTGAAGCTTTCTTT. This gives the protein CASSIGQNTEAFF.

The genes are TRBV19 and TRBJ1-5; 10 bases are a match to TRBD1. The CDR3 extends over 16 amino acids. Germline-derived CDR1 and CDR2 are LNHDA and SQIVND (reference sequence). CDR3 sequence reads: CAARQGALIGNQPQHF. The CDR3, as DNA: TGTGCAGCGAGACAGGGGGCCTTGATAGGCAATCAGCCCCAGCATTTT.

The CDR3 DNA reads TGTGCCAGCAGCCATGACCCCCGGGGGTCTTACGAGCAGTACTTC. Its protein product is CASSHDPRGSYEQYF. This chain links TRBV3-1 (or the pseudogene TRBV3-2) with TRBJ2-7, with D possibly matching TRBD2 (6 bases). The CDR3 extends over 15 amino acids. V gave up 3 bases and J gave up 4 bases, with 16 bases separating them. Germline V gene sequence: CDR1 LGHDT, CDR2 YNNKEL (reference sequence).

V usage is TRBV5-4 and J usage is TRBJ2-7, with 10 bases aligning to TRBD2. Germline-derived CDR1 and CDR2 are SGHNT and YYREEE (reference sequence). Germline trimming cut 0 bases from V and 4 bases from J; bases unmatched to any gene: 4. The CDR3 is 15 amino acids. The CDR3 nucleotides read TGTGCCAGCAGCTTGGCGACTAGCGGGCCATACGAGCAGTACTTC. This translates into CASSLATSGPYEQYF.

A single count supports this clone. The chain couples TRBV30 to TRBJ1-2; 12 positions agree with TRBD1. This CDR3 is built from 16 residues. After removal of 5 bases from V and 8 bases from J, the junction contained 15 bases not matched to a gene. Germline CDR1 GTSNPN, CDR2 SVGIG (reference sequence). The CDR3 coding sequence is TGTGCCTGGGATTCCGGGACAGGGGGCTATTCGGGGGGCTACACCTTC. Its translation: CAWDSGTGGYSGGYTF. Supplemented by reference TRBV30 and TRBJ1-2, the full variable domain reads SQTIHQWPATLVQPVGSPLSLECTVEGTSNPNLYWYRQAAGRGLQLLFYSVGIGQISSEVPQNLSASRPQDRQFILSSKKLLLSDSGFYLCAWDSGTGGYSGGYTFGSGTRLTVV.

This chain links TRBV5-1 with TRBJ2-2; 8 bases agree with TRBD2. Germline V CDR1 and CDR2: SGHRS, YFSETQ. The trim removed 3 bases at V and 7 bases at J, leaving 11 bases unmatched. This CDR3 spans 16 amino acids. The DNA of the CDR3 is TGCGCCAGCAGCTCCAGACCCGGGGGGGCCGTCGGGGAGCTGTTTTTT. As protein: CASSSRPGGAVGELFF.

Here the CDR3 reads CATGSRGNTGELFF. The DNA for the CDR3 is TGTGCCACCGGGTCCCGGGGGAACACCGGGGAGCTGTTTTTT. The gene calls are TRBV24-1 and TRBJ2-2; a weak D match, TRBD2 (5 bases). V was cut by 9 bases and J by 1 base, with 11 bases left in between. From germline, CDR1 is KGHDR and CDR2 SFDVKD. The CDR3 covers 14 residues.

The rearrangement uses TRBV6-1 and TRBJ1-6, with TRBD1 identical over 7 bases. The CDR3 covers 15 residues. In germline, CDR1 is MNHNS, CDR2 SASEGT. Trimming took 5 bases from V and 8 from J; bases not matched to a gene: 9. CDR3 loop: CASSTQGKEDSPLHF. DNA for the CDR3: TGTGCCAGCAGTACACAGGGGAAGGAGGATTCACCCCTCCACTTT.

On this clone itself: The junction and the germline gene differ at one end; a read error may be behind it. V usage is TRBV7-7 and J usage is TRBJ1-6, with 7 bases aligning to TRBD1. The CDR3 extends over 14 amino acids. Germline-derived CDR1 and CDR2 are SSHAT and FNYEAQ (reference sequence). CDR3 protein: CASSLGTVASPLHF. CDR3 DNA sequence: TGTGCTAGCAGCCTTGGGACAGTTGCTTCACCCCTCCACTTT.

V usage is TRBV19 and J usage is TRBJ1-5; perhaps TRBD1 as D (6 bases). Trimming shortened V by 3 bases and J by 0 bases, and 12 bases separated the two germline ends. Per germline, CDR1 LNHDA and CDR2 SQIVND (reference sequence). The CDR3 loop spans 16 amino acids. CDR3 loop: CASSITRGYSNQPQHF. The DNA for the CDR3 is TGTGCCAGTAGTATTACCAGGGGTTATAGCAATCAGCCCCAGCATTTT.

This clone has just one count. J is TRBJ1-5 and V is TRBV5-8; D gene unclear. V lost 0 bases to trimming and J lost 5 bases, with 6 bases between them. The CDR3 covers 13 residues. The germline V gene encodes CDR1 SGHTS and CDR2 YDEGEE. CDR3 bases: TGTGCCAGCAGCTTGGCTTCAGATCAGCCCCAGCATTTT. Translating it yields CASSLASDQPQHF.

This rearrangement joins TRBV7-3 to TRBJ2-2; D gene ambiguous. The length of the CDR3 is 14 residues. The V end lost 2 bases, the J end lost 1 base, and 5 bases lay between the germline ends. Germline V gene sequence: CDR1 SGHTA, CDR2 FQGTGA. The CDR3 sequence: CASSLRVNTGELFF. CDR3 sequence (DNA): TGTGCCAGCAGCTTACGGGTGAACACCGGGGAGCTGTTTTTT.

This chain uses TRBV28 with TRBJ2-7, with 8 bases matching TRBD2. V trimming: 2 bases; J trimming: 3 bases; junction bases outside the gene matches: 12. The CDR3 has 17 residues. Germline V gene sequence: CDR1 MDHEN, CDR2 SYDVKM. CDR3 amino acids: CASSLKLGREALYEQYF. In nucleotides, the CDR3 is TGTGCCAGCAGTTTAAAGTTAGGGCGGGAGGCTCTCTACGAGCAGTACTTC. The full variable domain, in which reference TRBV28 and TRBJ2-7 provide the parts outside the CDR3, is DVKVTQSSRYLVKRTGEKVFLECVQDMDHENMFWYRQDPGLGLRLIYFSYDVKMKEKGDIPEGYSVSREKKERFSLILESASTNQTSMYLCASSLKLGREALYEQYFGPGTRLTVT.

V usage is TRBV28 and J usage is TRBJ1-2, with D maybe TRBD1 (6 bases). Germline loops: CDR1 MDHEN, CDR2 SYDVKM. V was pared by 6 bases and J by 6 bases, with 17 bases between. CDR3 size: 14 residues. The CDR3 reads CASSQVAGGDGYTF. CDR3 bases: TGTGCCAGCAGCCAAGTGGCGGGGGGCGATGGCTACACCTTC.

The sample holds one count of this clone. The V gene is TRBV7-9, the J gene TRBJ2-1; D is perhaps TRBD1 (6 bases). Trimming removed 5 bases from V and 6 bases from J, with 23 bases in between. CDR1 and CDR2 (germline): SEHNR, FQNEAQ (reference sequence). The CDR3 consists of 17 residues. The CDR3 spells CASSQGHTPPRGNEQFF. The CDR3 DNA reads TGTGCCAGCAGCCAGGGACACACTCCCCCCCGGGGCAATGAGCAGTTCTTC.

The chain is built from TRBV2 and TRBJ2-7; 10 bases fit TRBD2. V lost 5 bases to trimming and J lost 0 bases; unmatched junction nucleotides: 4. Germline CDR1 and CDR2: SNHLY and FYNNEI. The CDR3 spans 15 residues. The CDR3 DNA sequence: TGTGCCAGCAGTTTAGCGGGGGGCATCTCCTACGAGCAGTACTTC. Its translation is CASSLAGGISYEQYF. The full variable domain, with the rest looked up from reference TRBV2 and TRBJ2-7, is EPEVTQTPSHQVTQMGQEVILRCVPISNHLYFYWYRQILGQKVEFLVSFYNNEISEKSEIFDDQFSVERPDGSNFTLKIRSTKLEDSAMYFCASSLAGGISYEQYFGPGTRLTVT.

This clone was picked up one time. The genes are TRBV24-1 and TRBJ1-5, with D perhaps matching TRBD1 (6 bases). The CDR3 contains 16 residues. The germline gives CDR1 KGHDR, CDR2 SFDVKD. The germline V and J ends were trimmed by 5 bases and 0 bases, with 13 bases remaining between them. The CDR3 here is CATSVGAGNSNQPQHF. CDR3 coding DNA: TGTGCCACCAGTGTGGGGGCAGGGAATAGCAATCAGCCCCAGCATTTT.

V is TRBV30 and J is TRBJ1-3; D is unresolved. This CDR3 contains 14 residues. The germline V gene has CDR1 GTSNPN and CDR2 SVGIG (reference sequence). V lost 5 bases to trimming and J lost 0 bases, with 11 bases between them. The CDR3, as DNA: TGTGCCTGGGACGACAATAGCTCTGGAAACACCATATATTTT. It yields the protein CAWDDNSSGNTIYF.

The chain links TRBV9 to TRBJ2-1; possible D gene TRBD2, 6 bases. Trimming removed 0 bases at V and 8 bases at J, with 15 bases between. CDR1 is SGDLS and CDR2 is YYNGEE in the germline V gene. The CDR3 loop spans 15 amino acids. CDR3 in DNA: TGTGCCAGCAGCGTAGCCAGCGGTCCGGGGGATGAGCAGTTCTTC. Encoded protein: CASSVASGPGDEQFF.

The chain uses TRBV10-3 and TRBJ1-1; D call uncertain. This CDR3 comprises 12 residues. CDR1 is ENHRY, CDR2 SYGVKD, per germline. Trimming took 11 bases from V and 1 from J, leaving 11 bases between them. The DNA of the CDR3 is TGTGCCGCTGGAGGCCAGAACACTGAAGCTTTCTTT. It encodes CAAGGQNTEAFF.

The genes are TRBV28 and TRBJ2-3; D ambiguous. V dropped 5 bases and J dropped 0 bases, with 3 bases sitting between them. The CDR3 totals 12 residues. Per the germline V gene, CDR1 is MDHEN and CDR2 is SYDVKM. The DNA of the CDR3 is TGTGCCAGCAGTCCTAGCACAGATACGCAGTATTTT. Translating gives CASSPSTDTQYF.

The J gene is TRBJ2-5, the V gene TRBV2; no clear D. Looked up from germline, CDR1 is SNHLY and CDR2 is FYNNEI. V lost 1 base and J 2 bases, leaving 8 bases between the germline ends. The CDR3 covers 14 residues. CDR3 region: CASSEGYAQETQYF. DNA of the CDR3: TGTGCCAGCAGTGAAGGCTACGCACAAGAGACCCAGTACTTC.

This chain joins TRBV4-3 and TRBJ2-3; no reliable D call. Deletions cut 3 bases from V and 1 base from J, with 5 bases between. This CDR3 is built from 13 residues. Germline V gives CDR1 LGHNA, CDR2 YSLEER. The CDR3 sequence: CASSHRGTDTQYF. The CDR3 coding sequence is TGCGCCAGCAGCCATAGAGGCACAGATACGCAGTATTTT.

This sequence joins TRBV6-5 and TRBJ1-5; tentative D call: TRBD1 (5 bases). V lost 8 bases and J 5 bases, leaving 16 bases between the germline ends. The CDR3 length is 14 residues. In germline, CDR1 is MNHEY, CDR2 SVGAGI. The CDR3 here is CASEEGTVHQPQHF. The CDR3 nucleotides read TGTGCCAGCGAGGAGGGGACGGTTCATCAGCCCCAGCATTTT.